A selection of T cell receptor beta chains follows, all from one sample in a study of blood T cell repertoires in COVID-19. Only in-frame clones appear in the TCRdb table, and some are missing; sequencing was by immunoSEQ multiplex PCR. The sample consists of under 400,000 clones, roughly 87% of them appearing once. Sequenced material: peripheral blood. The receptor set was obtained from a woman aged 55-69 years with COVID-19, enrolled during active disease. CDR3s leave out the opening cysteine and the closing phenylalanine or tryptophan.

v_gene,j_gene,CDR3aa
TRBV6-5,TRBJ1-5,ASRPGTSNQPQH
TRBV28,TRBJ1-6,ASSFLSSPLH
TRBV2,TRBJ1-2,ASRGQVAYGYT
TRBV11-2,TRBJ1-5,ASSAHDRYSNQPQH
TRBV18,TRBJ2-2,ASSASQGGNTGELF
TRBV14,TRBJ1-1,ASSQVNTEAF
TRBV6-6,TRBJ1-1,ASIATGNTEAF
TRBV19,TRBJ1-1,ASSGQGGNTEAF
TRBV29-1,TRBJ2-7,SVIRDTSYEQY
TRBV2,TRBJ1-5,ASSPRDRHNQPQH
TRBV7-9,TRBJ1-2,ASRSTGDALYGYT
TRBV5-1,TRBJ2-2,ASQGLAGSAGELF
TRBV6-2/TRBV6-3,TRBJ2-7,ASSSLFYEQY
TRBV7-8,TRBJ1-1,ASSLRGRMNTEAF
TRBV14,TRBJ2-6,ASSQNRDRDKNVLT
TRBV19,TRBJ1-5,ASSIARTGFNQPQH
TRBV7-2,TRBJ1-2,ASSRPGQGIHGYT
TRBV9,TRBJ2-1,ASSLTSGTTVGNEQF
TRBV29-1,TRBJ1-2,SVVGGAYGYT
TRBV5-1,TRBJ2-1,ASSSHASGGPDEQF
TRBV7-9,TRBJ1-1,ASSSAGLKNTEAF
TRBV24-1,TRBJ1-2,ATSDGRDRGSGYT
TRBV27,TRBJ1-6,ASRPGTGPGFSSPLH
TRBV7-9,TRBJ2-3,ASSSSTPGSTDTQY
TRBV18,TRBJ1-4,ASSPIDSTTNEKLF
TRBV3-1/TRBV3-2,TRBJ2-1,ASSQDRLAGYNEQF
TRBV19,TRBJ2-7,ASSHGQGGYEQY
TRBV5-8,TRBJ1-6,ASSQSGGYNSPLH
TRBV2,TRBJ1-1,ASTSVGANTEAF
TRBV10-3,TRBJ2-2,AISAGTSGGDELF
TRBV19,TRBJ1-1,ASSIRDFEAF
TRBV24-1,TRBJ2-1,ATSGLAGTGVRGGPYNEQF
TRBV27,TRBJ2-1,ASSLGTGVQF
TRBV5-6,TRBJ2-7,ASSLETGRSS
TRBV19,TRBJ1-2,ASSIREYYGYT
TRBV7-8,TRBJ1-1,ASSLKKKTGGSTEAF
TRBV2,TRBJ1-5,ASRGGDWSNQPQH
TRBV5-4,TRBJ2-5,ASSLPQGFETQY
TRBV5-5,TRBJ2-7,ASSFAGQGTYEQY
TRBV6-5,TRBJ1-3,ASSYSGGEGNTIY